This T cell receptor (beta chain) originates from a study of glioma-infiltrating T cells after dendritic cell vaccination. The wider study: Dendritic cell vaccine was injected intradermally three times, biweekly. The study, taken as a whole, reports: Few patients contributed both blood and tumor specimens. Higher TCR clonality did not directly relate to longer survival.

The length of the CDR3 is 14 residues. CDR1 is SSHAT and CDR2 is FNYEAQ in the germline V gene (reference sequence). This clone was counted a few times. The antigen is not known. One junction end does not reproduce the germline sequence, and a read error may be involved. Input was around 2.1 ug genomic DNA, or all available if less. Using immunoSEQ multiplex PCR, the repertoire was profiled, and TCRdb retains in-frame clones only, with some absent. The sample shows 35,000 to 40,000 clones, approximately 82% of them seen only once. The specimen was blood, collected before dendritic cell vaccination. This clonotype was sampled from a human donor with glioblastoma. V usage is TRBV7-7 and J usage is TRBJ2-2; possible D gene TRBD1, 6 bases. The CDR3 coding sequence is TGTGCTAGCAGGGAGACAGGGAACACCGGGGAGCTGTTTTTT. Its translation: CASRETGNTGELFF.